These 18 T cell receptor beta chains were sequenced from one sample in a study of identical twins. Each CDR3 protein is one row after TCRdb ran MiXCR on the 5' RACE reads. The repertoire holds approximately 240,000 distinct CDR3 sequences, with over 11% as singletons. Sequencing was performed on memory (CD45RO+) T cells sorted from blood. All receptors come from a woman younger than 35 in good health.

The table lists this clonotype with many counts. The chain is built from TRBV12-3 or TRBV12-4 and TRBJ2-7; no reliable D call. This CDR3 contains 13 residues. The V end was cut by 2 bases, the J end by 2 bases, with 7 bases between. The CDR3 is CASSLHTAYEQYF. DNA for the CDR3: TGTGCCAGCAGTTTACACACCGCCTACGAGCAGTACTTC.

This clonotype was seen more than once but under ten times. The chain combines TRBV5-1 with TRBJ2-5; tentative D call: TRBD2 (5 bases). The V gene lost 0 bases and the J gene lost 5 bases, with 11 bases spanning the gap. The CDR3 loop spans 14 amino acids. The germline V gene has CDR1 SGHRS and CDR2 YFSETQ. The CDR3 nucleotides are TGCGCCAGCAGCTTGGAAGGGCGAGGGGAGACCCAGTACTTC. This encodes CASSLEGRGETQYF.

The V call is TRBV6-5, the J call TRBJ2-7; 7 bases map to TRBD1. Germline assignment: CDR1 MNHEY and CDR2 SVGAGI. This CDR3 has 13 amino acids. Germline trimming cut 0 bases from V and 7 bases from J; bases unmatched to any gene: 3. The CDR3 is CASSYSVRGEQYF. Here the CDR3 DNA reads TGTGCCAGCAGTTACTCAGTCAGGGGGGAGCAGTACTTC.

V usage is TRBV3-1 and J usage is TRBJ2-5; the match to TRBD2 covers 7 bases. The CDR3 runs 14 residues. The germline V gene encodes CDR1 LGHDT and CDR2 YNNKEL (reference sequence). After removal of 3 bases from V and 4 bases from J, the junction contained 5 bases not matched to a gene. As DNA, the CDR3 is TGTGCCAGCAGCCATGCGGGAGACGGAGAGACCCAGTACTTC. It encodes CASSHAGDGETQYF.

This clonotype has just a few counts. This sequence joins TRBV20-1 and TRBJ1-1; perhaps TRBD1 as D (6 bases). Germline lookup yields CDR1 DFQATT and CDR2 SNEGSKA (reference sequence). The CDR3 is 13 residues long. The germline V and J ends were trimmed by 6 bases and 6 bases, with 17 bases remaining between them. The CDR3 DNA reads TGCAGTGCCAAGATACAGGGTGTACCTGAAGCTTTCTTT. Its translation: CSAKIQGVPEAFF.

This chain connects TRBV29-1 to TRBJ2-1; weak D call: TRBD1 (5 bases). Germline lookup yields CDR1 SQVTM and CDR2 ANQGSEA. The CDR3 contains 13 residues. Trimming took off 4 bases at V and 6 bases at J, with 13 bases between the two ends. The CDR3 reads CSVGRQGSNEQFF. In DNA form, the CDR3 reads TGCAGCGTTGGCCGGCAGGGTTCCAATGAGCAGTTCTTC.

The chain recombines TRBV9 with TRBJ1-2; weak D call: TRBD1 (5 bases). The length of the CDR3 is 13 residues. The ends were cut back, 1 base at V and 5 bases at J, with 9 bases in the middle. Germline CDR1 SGDLS, CDR2 YYNGEE. The CDR3 region has the DNA TGTGCCAGCAGCGTATTTGGGGGGTATGGCTACACCTTC. This sequence encodes CASSVFGGYGYTF. The full variable domain, with the rest looked up from reference TRBV9 and TRBJ1-2, is DSGVTQTPKHLITATGQRVTLRCSPRSGDLSVYWYQQSLDQGLQFLIQYYNGEERAKGNILERFSAQQFPDLHSELNLSSLELGDSALYFCASSVFGGYGYTFGSGTRLTVV.

This clonotype was counted between two and nine times. The chain joins TRBV11-1 to TRBJ1-4, with D perhaps TRBD1 (5 bases). Trimming left V 2 bases short and J 3 bases short, with 19 bases between. Germline-derived CDR1 and CDR2 are SGHAT and FQDESV (reference sequence). This CDR3 is built from 18 residues. The CDR3 reads CASSLNPGAAAANEKLFF. As DNA, the CDR3 is TGTGCCAGCAGCTTAAACCCTGGGGCCGCAGCCGCTAATGAAAAACTGTTTTTT. The full variable domain, completed using reference TRBV11-1 and TRBJ1-4, is EAEVAQSPRYKITEKSQAVAFWCDPISGHATLYWYRQILGQGPELLVQFQDESVVDDSQLPKDRFSAERLKGVDSTLKIQPAELGDSAMYLCASSLNPGAAAANEKLFFGSGTQLSVL.

The rearrangement links TRBV9 to TRBJ2-3, with D tentatively TRBD1 or TRBD2 (5 bases each). The CDR3 is made up of 15 amino acids. CDR1 is SGDLS, CDR2 YYNGEE, per germline. V lost 3 bases to trimming and J lost 2 bases, with 13 bases between them. The CDR3 sequence: CASSARDAFTDTQYF. The DNA for the CDR3 is TGTGCCAGCAGCGCCCGGGACGCCTTCACAGATACGCAGTATTTT. The full variable domain, its missing parts supplied by reference TRBV9 and TRBJ2-3, is DSGVTQTPKHLITATGQRVTLRCSPRSGDLSVYWYQQSLDQGLQFLIQYYNGEERAKGNILERFSAQQFPDLHSELNLSSLELGDSALYFCASSARDAFTDTQYFGPGTRLTVL.

This clonotype was recorded a few times. This sequence joins TRBV7-6 and TRBJ2-1; 7 nucleotides line up with TRBD2. This CDR3 has 14 amino acids. The germline gives CDR1 SGHVS, CDR2 FNYEAQ. Germline trimming cut 4 bases from V and 2 bases from J; bases unmatched to any gene: 2. The CDR3 loop is CASSSSGTYNEQFF. CDR3 DNA sequence: TGTGCCAGCAGCTCTAGCGGAACCTACAATGAGCAGTTCTTC.

V and J are TRBV10-1 and TRBJ2-5; D might be TRBD1 or TRBD2, each matching 5 bases. The CDR3 extends over 15 amino acids. Trimming took off 0 bases at V and 1 base at J, with 9 bases between the two ends. From germline, CDR1 is WNHNN and CDR2 SYGVQD (reference sequence). The chain's CDR3 is CASSESGTAQETQYF. In DNA form, the CDR3 reads TGCGCCAGCAGTGAGTCGGGGACGGCCCAAGAGACCCAGTACTTC.

This clonotype was recorded at least ten times. The rearrangement joins TRBV6-1 to TRBJ2-1; 7 bases map to TRBD2. Germline loops: CDR1 MNHNS, CDR2 SASEGT. J lost 7 bases, V lost 6 bases, and 12 bases had no gene match. This CDR3 is built from 15 residues. The CDR3 nucleotides are TGTGCCAGCAGACCTCCAGGCGGGAGAAAAAATGAGCAGTTCTTC. This codes for CASRPPGGRKNEQFF.

J is TRBJ2-7 and V is TRBV27; 8 bases match TRBD2. Unmatched junction bases numbered 12, after V lost 2 bases and J lost 0 bases. Germline lookup yields CDR1 MNHEY and CDR2 SMNVEV (reference sequence). This CDR3 has 18 amino acids. The CDR3 DNA reads TGTGCCAGCAGTTTAACCTATACTAGCGGAGGAAGCTCCTACGAGCAGTACTTC. As protein: CASSLTYTSGGSSYEQYF.

This chain's CDR3 is CSVEWTGGYYGYTF. As DNA, the CDR3 is TGCAGCGTTGAATGGACAGGGGGTTACTATGGCTACACCTTC. V and J are TRBV29-1 and TRBJ1-2; 10 bases are a match to TRBD1. Germline CDR1 is SQVTM and CDR2 is ANQGSEA. V gave up 2 bases and J gave up 3 bases; unmatched junction bases: 3. The CDR3 consists of 14 residues.

This clonotype was recorded many times. J is TRBJ2-1 and V is TRBV12-3 or TRBV12-4, with a tentative D call TRBD2 (6 bases). Between the trimmed V and J ends, which lost 6 bases and 6 bases, there was a span of 12 bases. CDR3 size: 13 residues. CDR3 in amino acids: CASSWRDSNEQFF. The CDR3 DNA follows: TGTGCCAGCAGCTGGAGGGATTCCAATGAGCAGTTCTTC.

The rearrangement uses TRBV9 and TRBJ1-1; 12 bases are a match to TRBD1. Germline V gene data show CDR1 as SGDLS and CDR2 as YYNGEE. V trimming: 3 bases; J trimming: 5 bases; junction bases outside the gene matches: 11. This CDR3 has 17 amino acids. The CDR3 DNA reads as TGTGCCAGCAGCGAAACCGGGACAGGGGGCGCCCGGACTGAAGCTTTCTTT. Amino acids: CASSETGTGGARTEAFF.

This CDR3 reads CASSASTVNTEAFF. Written as DNA, the CDR3 is TGTGCCAGTAGTGCATCGACAGTGAACACTGAAGCTTTCTTT. The rearrangement links TRBV19 to TRBJ1-1; TRBD1 might be the D (5 bases). V was shortened by 5 bases and J by 0 bases, with 10 bases between the two germline ends. The germline CDR1 and CDR2 sequences are LNHDA and SQIVND (reference sequence). CDR3 length: 14 amino acids.

The chain is built from TRBV2 and TRBJ2-1; D is unresolved. The CDR3 totals 13 residues. Germline CDR1 reads SNHLY; CDR2 reads FYNNEI. The ends were cut back, 7 bases at V and 0 bases at J, with 7 bases in the middle. CDR3 protein: CASNIDSYNEQFF. The CDR3 region has the DNA TGTGCCAGCAACATCGACTCCTACAATGAGCAGTTCTTC.